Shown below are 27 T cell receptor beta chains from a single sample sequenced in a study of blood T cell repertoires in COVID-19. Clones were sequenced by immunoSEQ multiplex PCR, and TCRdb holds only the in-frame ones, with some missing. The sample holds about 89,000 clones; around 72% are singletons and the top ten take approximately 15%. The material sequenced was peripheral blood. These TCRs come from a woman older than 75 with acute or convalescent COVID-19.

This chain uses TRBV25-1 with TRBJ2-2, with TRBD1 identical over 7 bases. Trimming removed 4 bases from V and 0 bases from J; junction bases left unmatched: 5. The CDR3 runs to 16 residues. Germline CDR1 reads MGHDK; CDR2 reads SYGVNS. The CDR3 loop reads CASSVRGGANTGELFF. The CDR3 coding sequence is TGTGCCAGCAGTGTAAGAGGGGGCGCGAACACCGGGGAGCTGTTTTTT.

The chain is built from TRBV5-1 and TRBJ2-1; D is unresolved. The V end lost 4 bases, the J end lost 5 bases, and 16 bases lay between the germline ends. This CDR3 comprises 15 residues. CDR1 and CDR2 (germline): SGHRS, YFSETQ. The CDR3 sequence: CASSPDRGTDNEQFF. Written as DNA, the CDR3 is TGCGCCAGCAGCCCCGACCGAGGTACGGACAATGAGCAGTTCTTC.

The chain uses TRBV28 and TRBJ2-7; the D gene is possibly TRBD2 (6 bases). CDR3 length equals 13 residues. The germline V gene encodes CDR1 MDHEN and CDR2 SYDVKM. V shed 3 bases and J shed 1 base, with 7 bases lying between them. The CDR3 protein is CASSLGGSYEQYF. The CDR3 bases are TGTGCCAGCAGTTTGGGGGGTTCCTACGAGCAGTACTTC.

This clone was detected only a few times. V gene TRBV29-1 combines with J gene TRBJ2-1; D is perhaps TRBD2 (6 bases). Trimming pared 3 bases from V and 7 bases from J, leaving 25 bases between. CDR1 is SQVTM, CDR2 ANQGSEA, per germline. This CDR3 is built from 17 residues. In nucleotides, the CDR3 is TGCAGCGTTGATGGAGGGGAACGGACCCCCCCTGATAATGAGCAGTTCTTC. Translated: CSVDGGERTPPDNEQFF.

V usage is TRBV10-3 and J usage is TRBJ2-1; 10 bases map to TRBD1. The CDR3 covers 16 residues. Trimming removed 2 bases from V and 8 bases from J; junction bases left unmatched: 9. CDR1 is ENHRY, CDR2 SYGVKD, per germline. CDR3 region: CAISELGQGKVDEQFF. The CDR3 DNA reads TGTGCCATCAGTGAGCTGGGACAGGGGAAGGTAGATGAGCAGTTCTTC.

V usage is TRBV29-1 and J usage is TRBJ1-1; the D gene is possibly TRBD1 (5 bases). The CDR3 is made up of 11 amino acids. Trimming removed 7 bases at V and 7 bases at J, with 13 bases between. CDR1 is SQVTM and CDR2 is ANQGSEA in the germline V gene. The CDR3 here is CSAGGTNEAFF. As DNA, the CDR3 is TGCAGCGCCGGGGGAACAAATGAAGCTTTCTTT.

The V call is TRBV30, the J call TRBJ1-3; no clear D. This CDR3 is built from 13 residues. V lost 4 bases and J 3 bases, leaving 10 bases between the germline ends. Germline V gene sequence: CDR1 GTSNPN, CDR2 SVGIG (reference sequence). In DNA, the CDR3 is TGTGCCTGGACCCGGGTCATTGGAAACACCATATATTTT. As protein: CAWTRVIGNTIYF.

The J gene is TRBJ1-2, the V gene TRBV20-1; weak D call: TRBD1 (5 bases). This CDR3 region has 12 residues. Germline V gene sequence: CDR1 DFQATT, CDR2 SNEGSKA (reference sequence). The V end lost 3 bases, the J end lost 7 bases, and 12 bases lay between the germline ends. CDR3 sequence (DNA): TGCAGTGCTAGTATCCAGGGAGGTGGCTACACCTTC. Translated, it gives CSASIQGGGYTF.

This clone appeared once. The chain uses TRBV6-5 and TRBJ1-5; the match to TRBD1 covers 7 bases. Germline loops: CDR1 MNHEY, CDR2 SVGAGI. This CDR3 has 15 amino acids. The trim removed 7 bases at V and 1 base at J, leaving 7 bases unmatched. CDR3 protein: CASKITGVSNQPQHF. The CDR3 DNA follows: TGTGCCAGCAAAATCACAGGGGTGAGCAATCAGCCCCAGCATTTT.

The CDR3 reads CASSQGTGQIYNEQFF. CDR3 nucleotide sequence: TGCGCCAGCAGCCAAGGGACAGGGCAGATCTACAATGAGCAGTTCTTC. The rearrangement joins TRBV4-1 to TRBJ2-1; the match to TRBD1 covers 8 bases. The CDR3 totals 16 residues. Trimming took 1 base from V and 3 from J; bases not matched to a gene: 5. Germline lookup yields CDR1 MGHRA and CDR2 YSYEKL.

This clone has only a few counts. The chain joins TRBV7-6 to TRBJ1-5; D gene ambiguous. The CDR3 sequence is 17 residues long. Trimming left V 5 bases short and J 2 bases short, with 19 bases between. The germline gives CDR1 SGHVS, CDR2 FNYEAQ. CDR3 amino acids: CASSLGWGVGGNQPQHF. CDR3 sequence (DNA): TGTGCCAGCAGCCTGGGCTGGGGAGTAGGCGGCAATCAGCCCCAGCATTTT.

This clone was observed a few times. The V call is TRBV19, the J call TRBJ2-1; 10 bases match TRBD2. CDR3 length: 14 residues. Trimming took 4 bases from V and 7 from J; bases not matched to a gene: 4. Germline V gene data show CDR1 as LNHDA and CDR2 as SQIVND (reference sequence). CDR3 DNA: TGTGCCAGTAGTACTAGCGGGGGTTGGAATGAGCAGTTCTTC. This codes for CASSTSGGWNEQFF.

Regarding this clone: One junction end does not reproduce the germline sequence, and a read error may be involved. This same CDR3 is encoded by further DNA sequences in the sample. CDR3 residues: CASKVQGLNGELFF. In DNA form, the CDR3 reads TGCGCCAGCAAGGTACAGGGCCTTAACGGGGAGCTGTTTTTT. V is TRBV25-1 and J is TRBJ2-2, with D possibly TRBD1 on 6 matching bases. In germline, CDR1 is MGHDK, CDR2 SYGVNS. CDR3 length: 14 amino acids. Looking up the rest from reference TRBV25-1 and TRBJ2-2 gives the full variable domain: EADIYQTPRYLVIGTGKKITLECSQTMGHDKMYWYQQDPGMELHLIHYSYGVNSTEKGDLSSESTVSRIRTEHFPLTLESARPSHTSQYLCASKVQGLNGELFFGEGSRLTVL.

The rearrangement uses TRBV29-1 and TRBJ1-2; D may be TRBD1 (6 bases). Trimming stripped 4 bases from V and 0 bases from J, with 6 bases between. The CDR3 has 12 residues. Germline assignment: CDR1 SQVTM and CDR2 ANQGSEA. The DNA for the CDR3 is TGCAGCGTTGGGACAGCTAACTATGGCTACACCTTC. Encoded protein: CSVGTANYGYTF.

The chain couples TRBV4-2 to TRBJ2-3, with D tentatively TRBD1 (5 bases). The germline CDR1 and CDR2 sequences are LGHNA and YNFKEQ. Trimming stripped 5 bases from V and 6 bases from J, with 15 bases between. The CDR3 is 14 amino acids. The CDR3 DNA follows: TGTGCCAGCAGCGGGTCCAGGGCTCCCGATACGCAGTATTTT. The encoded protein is CASSGSRAPDTQYF.

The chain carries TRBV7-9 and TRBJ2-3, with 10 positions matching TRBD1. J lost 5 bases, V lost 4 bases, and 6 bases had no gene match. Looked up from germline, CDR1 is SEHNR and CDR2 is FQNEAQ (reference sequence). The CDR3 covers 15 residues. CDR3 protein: CASSSGQGTGDTQYF. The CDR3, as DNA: TGTGCCAGCAGCTCGGGACAGGGGACGGGAGATACGCAGTATTTT.

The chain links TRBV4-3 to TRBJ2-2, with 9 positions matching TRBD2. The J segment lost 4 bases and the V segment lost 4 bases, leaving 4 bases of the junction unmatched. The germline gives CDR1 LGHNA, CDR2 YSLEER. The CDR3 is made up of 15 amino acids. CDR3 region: CASSLAGGSTGELFF. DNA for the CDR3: TGCGCCAGCAGCCTCGCGGGGGGGTCCACCGGGGAGCTGTTTTTT.

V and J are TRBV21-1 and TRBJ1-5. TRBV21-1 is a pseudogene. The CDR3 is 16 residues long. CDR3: CASSKGSYGSNQPQHF. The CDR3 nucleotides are TGTGCCAGCAGCAAAGGGTCTTACGGTAGCAATCAGCCCCAGCATTTT.

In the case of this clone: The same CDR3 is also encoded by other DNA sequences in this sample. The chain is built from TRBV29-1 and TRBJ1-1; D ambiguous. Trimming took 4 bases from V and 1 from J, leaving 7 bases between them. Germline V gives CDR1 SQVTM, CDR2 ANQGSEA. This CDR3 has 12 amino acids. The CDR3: CSVGLRNTEAFF. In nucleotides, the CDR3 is TGCAGCGTTGGTCTGAGGAACACTGAAGCTTTCTTT.

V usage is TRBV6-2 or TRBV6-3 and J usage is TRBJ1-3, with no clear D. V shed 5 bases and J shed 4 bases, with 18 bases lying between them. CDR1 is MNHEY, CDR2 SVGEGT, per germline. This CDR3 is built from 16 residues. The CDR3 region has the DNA TGTGCCAGCAGTCTCCGACCCGCGGAAGAGGGAAACACCATATATTTT. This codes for CASSLRPAEEGNTIYF.

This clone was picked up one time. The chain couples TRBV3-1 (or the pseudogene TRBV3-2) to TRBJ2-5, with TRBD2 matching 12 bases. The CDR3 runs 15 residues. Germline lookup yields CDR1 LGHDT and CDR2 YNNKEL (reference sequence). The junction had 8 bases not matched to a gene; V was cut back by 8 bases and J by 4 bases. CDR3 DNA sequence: TGTGCCAGCCGAAAAGGACTAGCGGGGTTAGAGACCCAGTACTTC. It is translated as CASRKGLAGLETQYF.

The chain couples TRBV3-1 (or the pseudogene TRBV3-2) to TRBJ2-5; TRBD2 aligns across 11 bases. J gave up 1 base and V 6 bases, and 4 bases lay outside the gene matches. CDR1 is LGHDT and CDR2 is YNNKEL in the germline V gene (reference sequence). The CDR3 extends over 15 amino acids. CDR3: CASRLAGGFQETQYF. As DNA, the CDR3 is TGTGCCAGCAGGTTAGCGGGGGGGTTCCAAGAGACCCAGTACTTC.

The CDR3, as DNA: TGCAGTGCCTGGGGGGGCGGTGAGCAGTTCTTC. As protein: CSAWGGGEQFF. This sequence joins TRBV20-1 and TRBJ2-1; D is possibly TRBD2 (7 bases). This CDR3 has 11 amino acids. The ends were cut back, 6 bases at V and 9 bases at J, with 12 bases in the middle. Germline CDR1 is DFQATT and CDR2 is SNEGSKA (reference sequence).

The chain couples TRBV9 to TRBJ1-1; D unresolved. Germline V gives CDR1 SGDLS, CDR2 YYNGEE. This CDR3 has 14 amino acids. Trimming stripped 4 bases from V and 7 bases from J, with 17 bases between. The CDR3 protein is CASSPSPFSGEAFF. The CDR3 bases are TGTGCCAGCAGCCCCTCCCCTTTCTCGGGTGAAGCTTTCTTT.

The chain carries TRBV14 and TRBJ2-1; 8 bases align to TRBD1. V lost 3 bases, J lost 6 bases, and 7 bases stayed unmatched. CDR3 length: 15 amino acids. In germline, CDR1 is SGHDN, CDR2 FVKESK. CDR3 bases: TGTGCCAGCAGCCACCTCGGACAGGGTGGCAATGAGCAGTTCTTC. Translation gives CASSHLGQGGNEQFF.

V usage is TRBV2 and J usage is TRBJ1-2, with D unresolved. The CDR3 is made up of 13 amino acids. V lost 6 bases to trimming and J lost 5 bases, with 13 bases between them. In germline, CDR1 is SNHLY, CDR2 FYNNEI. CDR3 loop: CASRGRVGYGYTF. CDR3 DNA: TGTGCCAGCAGGGGGAGGGTAGGGTATGGCTACACCTTC.

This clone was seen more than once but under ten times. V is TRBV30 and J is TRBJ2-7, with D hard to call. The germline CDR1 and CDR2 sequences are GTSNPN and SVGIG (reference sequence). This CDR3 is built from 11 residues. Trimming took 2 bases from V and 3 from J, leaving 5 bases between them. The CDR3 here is CAWSQNYEQYF. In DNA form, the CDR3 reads TGTGCCTGGAGTCAAAACTACGAGCAGTACTTC.